The 25 T cell receptor beta chains reported below all come from one sample, sequenced in a study of cytomegalovirus exposure and HLA in healthy donors. A multiplex PCR was run with 60 Vbeta primers and 13 Jbeta primers. Here immunoSEQ multiplex PCR was the method, and the copy in TCRdb shows in-frame clones only, minus some. Among about 160,000 clones listed, 75% to 90% were seen once. Source material: PBMCs. These receptors came from a woman aged 18 to 35 in good health and CMV-seronegative.

This clone was counted a single time. The V call is TRBV7-9, the J call TRBJ2-5, with TRBD2 as a possible D gene (6 bases). Trimming took off 6 bases at V and 4 bases at J, with 21 bases between the two ends. Germline V gene lookup returns CDR1 SEHNR and CDR2 FQNEAQ (reference sequence). CDR3 length: 16 residues. The CDR3 loop is CASRLPPGGRRETQYF. CDR3 nucleotide sequence: TGTGCCAGCAGGCTACCCCCCGGGGGTCGGCGAGAGACCCAGTACTTC.

The J gene is TRBJ1-1, the V gene TRBV7-8; the D gene is possibly TRBD1 (6 bases). Germline CDR1 and CDR2: SGHVS and FQNEAQ. Trimming took off 4 bases at V and 1 base at J, with 19 bases between the two ends. The CDR3 length is 17 residues. Here the CDR3 DNA reads TGTGCCAGCAGCTGGGCACAGGGAACCCCATCGAACACTGAAGCTTTCTTT. This sequence encodes CASSWAQGTPSNTEAFF.

The chain links TRBV29-1 to TRBJ1-1, with TRBD1 matching over 9 bases. With 7 bases clipped from V and 3 bases from J, the junction kept 6 bases outside the gene matches. This CDR3 spans 13 amino acids. The V gene's germline CDR1 is SQVTM and CDR2 ANQGSEA. The CDR3 DNA follows: TGCAGCGCGACGGGACAGGGAGACACTGAAGCTTTCTTT. It yields the protein CSATGQGDTEAFF.

The genes are TRBV19 and TRBJ1-4, with D perhaps matching TRBD1 (5 bases). The ends were cut back, 6 bases at V and 0 bases at J, with 11 bases in the middle. Germline V lookup: CDR1 LNHDA, CDR2 SQIVND (reference sequence). This CDR3 is built from 15 residues. The CDR3 region has the DNA TGTGCCAGTAGGGTGGGGCTGTCAACTAATGAAAAACTGTTTTTT. Translation: CASRVGLSTNEKLFF.

The CDR3 here is CASDLTSGGNEQFF. CDR3 DNA: TGTGCCAGCGACTTGACTAGCGGAGGCAATGAGCAGTTCTTC. The rearrangement uses TRBV2 and TRBJ2-1; TRBD2 matches 9 bases. Germline V gene sequence: CDR1 SNHLY, CDR2 FYNNEI. V lost 8 bases and J lost 6; bases outside the gene matches: 8. CDR3 length equals 14 residues.

The chain uses TRBV6-1 and TRBJ1-2; no clear D gene. This CDR3 comprises 13 residues. From germline, CDR1 is MNHNS and CDR2 SASEGT. V shed 2 bases and J shed 2 bases, with 6 bases lying between them. The CDR3 reads CASSETKNYGYTF. For the CDR3, the DNA is TGTGCCAGCAGTGAAACTAAAAACTATGGCTACACCTTC.

The chain links TRBV28 to TRBJ2-3; D is unclear. Trimming took off 5 bases at V and 4 bases at J, with 19 bases between the two ends. CDR3 size: 16 residues. Germline lookup yields CDR1 MDHEN and CDR2 SYDVKM. CDR3 in amino acids: CASSPLNYPIPDTQYF. Here the CDR3 DNA reads TGTGCCAGCAGTCCCTTGAACTATCCCATTCCAGATACGCAGTATTTT.

V gene TRBV6-6 combines with J gene TRBJ2-3, with D possibly TRBD2 on 6 matching bases. Trimming cost V 5 bases and J 6 bases, with 9 bases left between them. The V gene's germline CDR1 is MNHNY and CDR2 SVGAGI (reference sequence). The CDR3 covers 12 residues. This CDR3 reads CASSEGRDTQYF. The CDR3 DNA is TGTGCCAGCAGTGAGGGGAGGGATACGCAGTATTTT.

The chain carries TRBV28 and TRBJ1-5, with no clear D. V gave up 5 bases and J gave up 7 bases, with 15 bases separating them. Per germline, CDR1 MDHEN and CDR2 SYDVKM. This CDR3 is built from 14 residues. This CDR3 reads CASSPTVLKQPQHF. CDR3 coding DNA: TGTGCCAGCAGTCCTACAGTACTCAAGCAGCCCCAGCATTTT.

The V and J genes are TRBV28 and TRBJ2-3; tentative D call: TRBD2 (6 bases). CDR1 MDHEN and CDR2 SYDVKM come from the germline V gene. Trimming cost V 6 bases and J 1 base, with 11 bases left between them. This CDR3 has 14 amino acids. CDR3 sequence reads: CASSPAGRTDTQYF. CDR3 DNA: TGTGCCAGCAGCCCCGCGGGGCGCACAGATACGCAGTATTTT. Together with reference TRBV28 and TRBJ2-3, the CDR3 gives the full variable domain: DVKVTQSSRYLVKRTGEKVFLECVQDMDHENMFWYRQDPGLGLRLIYFSYDVKMKEKGDIPEGYSVSREKKERFSLILESASTNQTSMYLCASSPAGRTDTQYFGPGTRLTVL.

The chain is built from TRBV28 and TRBJ1-2; maybe TRBD1 (5 bases). With 2 bases removed from V and 8 bases from J, the gap between germline ends came to 18 bases. Looked up from germline, CDR1 is MDHEN and CDR2 is SYDVKM. CDR3 size: 15 residues. CDR3 nucleotide sequence: TGTGCCAGCAGTTTAAGGACAATTTCTAACTGGGGCTACACCTTC. It specifies CASSLRTISNWGYTF.

The rearrangement joins TRBV10-2 to TRBJ1-5; weak D call: TRBD1 (6 bases). The CDR3 has 14 amino acids. Deletions cut 5 bases from V and 0 bases from J, with 8 bases between. Looked up from germline, CDR1 is WSHSY and CDR2 is SAAADI. The CDR3 nucleotides are TGCGCCAGCAGTACAGGGTTTAGCAATCAGCCCCAGCATTTT. Translation: CASSTGFSNQPQHF.

The chain's CDR3 is CASSLDWGGEQYF. The CDR3 DNA reads TGCGCCAGCAGCTTGGATTGGGGGGGTGAGCAGTACTTC. V and J are TRBV5-1 and TRBJ2-7; TRBD2 agrees at 7 bases. The germline V gene has CDR1 SGHRS and CDR2 YFSETQ. The V gene end was trimmed by 0 bases and the J gene end by 7 bases; junction bases not matched to a gene: 4. This CDR3 has 13 amino acids.

The chain couples TRBV27 to TRBJ2-7, with 7 bases lining up with TRBD2. There are 14 residues in the CDR3. The germline gives CDR1 MNHEY, CDR2 SMNVEV (reference sequence). The J segment lost 3 bases and the V segment lost 3 bases, leaving 5 bases of the junction unmatched. The CDR3 loop reads CASSFSGRIYEQYF. CDR3 bases: TGTGCCAGCAGTTTTAGCGGGCGAATCTACGAGCAGTACTTC.

This clone was detected a few times. At one boundary the junction diverges from the germline segment, which might be a read error. The V and J genes are TRBV7-9 and TRBJ2-1; 9 positions agree with TRBD2. CDR3 size: 11 residues. Germline CDR1 and CDR2: SEHNR and FQNEAQ (reference sequence). CDR3 region: CASSPAGGPLF. The CDR3 DNA reads as TGTGCCAGCAGCCCCGCGGGAGGGCCTCTCTTC. Based on the CDR3 plus reference TRBV7-9 and TRBJ2-1, the full variable domain is DTGVSQNPRHKITKRGQNVTFRCDPISEHNRLYWYRQTLGQGPEFLTYFQNEAQLEKSRLLSDRFSAERPKGSFSTLEIQRTEQGDSAMYLCASSPAGGPLFGPGTRLTVL.

The chain employs TRBV28 and TRBJ2-5; 7 bases fit TRBD2. The V segment lost 5 bases and the J segment 2 bases; nucleotides outside the gene matches: 5. Germline values: CDR1 MDHEN, CDR2 SYDVKM. The CDR3 length is 14 residues. DNA of the CDR3: TGTGCCAGCAGTGCTGTGGGGGGGCAAGAGACCCAGTACTTC. Its protein is CASSAVGGQETQYF.

The chain carries TRBV29-1 and TRBJ2-5; perhaps TRBD2 as D (6 bases). Germline loops: CDR1 SQVTM, CDR2 ANQGSEA. The CDR3 consists of 13 residues. V lost 4 bases to trimming and J lost 4 bases, with 13 bases between them. CDR3 sequence: CSVVTRISETQYF. The CDR3 DNA sequence: TGCAGCGTTGTGACTAGGATATCAGAGACCCAGTACTTC.

The J gene is TRBJ2-3, the V gene TRBV28; 10 bases agree with TRBD2. Germline assignment: CDR1 MDHEN and CDR2 SYDVKM. With V trimmed by 3 bases and J by 2 bases, 5 bases remained unmatched. The CDR3 is 16 amino acids. CDR3 region: CASSFLLAGVTDTQYF. The DNA of the CDR3 is TGTGCCAGCAGTTTCCTTCTAGCGGGAGTCACAGATACGCAGTATTTT.

This clone was recorded once. CDR3 sequence: CAWSLKAVDRQYF. CDR3 DNA: TGTGCCTGGAGTTTAAAGGCGGTGGACAGGCAGTACTTC. The chain is built from TRBV30 and TRBJ2-5, with TRBD1 matching 7 bases. The CDR3 is made up of 13 amino acids. CDR1 is GTSNPN, CDR2 SVGIG, per germline (reference sequence). With V trimmed by 2 bases and J by 11 bases, 11 bases remained unmatched.

The V call is TRBV29-1, the J call TRBJ2-7; a possible D gene is TRBD1 (6 bases). Germline CDR1 and CDR2: SQVTM and ANQGSEA. The CDR3 sequence is 12 residues long. V was clipped by 4 bases and J by 3 bases, with 10 bases between them. CDR3: CSVVAQGYEQYF. The CDR3, as DNA: TGCAGCGTTGTAGCACAGGGCTACGAGCAGTACTTC.

The chain links TRBV19 to TRBJ2-1, with TRBD2 as a possible D gene (7 bases). Germline CDR1 and CDR2: LNHDA and SQIVND (reference sequence). V lost 1 base and J lost 10, with 20 bases in between. The CDR3 runs to 16 residues. Here the CDR3 DNA reads TGTGCCAGTAGTATAGGGGGGGCTAGCGGCTTAACCGAGCAGTTCTTC. Amino acids: CASSIGGASGLTEQFF.

The J gene is TRBJ2-2, the V gene TRBV5-6; 7 bases fit TRBD1. V lost 4 bases and J lost 6; bases outside the gene matches: 6. This CDR3 is built from 14 residues. CDR1 is SGHDT, CDR2 YYEEEE, per germline. Here the CDR3 DNA reads TGTGCCAGCAGCGTGACAGGGCGGTCCGGGGAGCTGTTTTTT. It encodes CASSVTGRSGELFF.

The V and J genes are TRBV6-4 and TRBJ1-4; 8 bases map to TRBD1. The CDR3 sequence is 15 residues long. The ends lost 2 bases at V and 4 bases at J; junction bases unmatched: 3. Germline V gene lookup returns CDR1 MRHNA and CDR2 SNTAGT. CDR3 region: CASSDGTGHNEKLFF. The CDR3 region has the DNA TGTGCCAGCAGTGACGGGACAGGCCATAATGAAAAACTGTTTTTT.

Written as DNA, the CDR3 is TGTGCCAGCAGCGTAGAGGGCGGGATCTCCTACAATGAGCAGTTCTTC. Protein product: CASSVEGGISYNEQFF. The chain couples TRBV9 to TRBJ2-1; D is possibly TRBD2 (6 bases). Trimming left V 0 bases short and J 0 bases short, with 10 bases between. CDR3 length equals 16 residues. Germline loops: CDR1 SGDLS, CDR2 YYNGEE.

V gene TRBV28 combines with J gene TRBJ2-7; TRBD2 aligns across 7 bases. V lost 6 bases, J lost 1 base, and 9 bases stayed unmatched. Germline V gives CDR1 MDHEN, CDR2 SYDVKM. This CDR3 comprises 15 residues. The CDR3 loop reads CASSPIWGGSYEQYF. The CDR3 DNA reads as TGTGCCAGCAGCCCCATTTGGGGGGGGTCCTACGAGCAGTACTTC.